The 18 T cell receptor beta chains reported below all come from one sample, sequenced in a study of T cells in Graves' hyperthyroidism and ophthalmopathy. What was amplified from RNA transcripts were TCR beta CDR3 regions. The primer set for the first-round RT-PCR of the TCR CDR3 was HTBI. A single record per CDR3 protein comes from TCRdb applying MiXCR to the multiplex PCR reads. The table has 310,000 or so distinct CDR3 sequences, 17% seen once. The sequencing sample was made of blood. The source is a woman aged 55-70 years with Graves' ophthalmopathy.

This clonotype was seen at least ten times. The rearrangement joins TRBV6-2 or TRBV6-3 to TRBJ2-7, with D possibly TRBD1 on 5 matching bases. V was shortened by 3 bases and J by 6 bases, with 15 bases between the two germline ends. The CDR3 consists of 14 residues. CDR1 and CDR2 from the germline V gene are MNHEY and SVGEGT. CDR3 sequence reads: CASSYKGVYAEQYF. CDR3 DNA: TGTGCCAGCAGTTATAAAGGGGTGTATGCCGAGCAGTACTTC.

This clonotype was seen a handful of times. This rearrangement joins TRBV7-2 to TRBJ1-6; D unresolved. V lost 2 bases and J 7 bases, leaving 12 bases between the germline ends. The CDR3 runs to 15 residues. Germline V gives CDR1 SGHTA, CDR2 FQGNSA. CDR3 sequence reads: CASSLSRAANSPLHF. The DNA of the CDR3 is TGTGCCAGCAGCTTATCGAGGGCAGCAAATTCACCCCTCCACTTT. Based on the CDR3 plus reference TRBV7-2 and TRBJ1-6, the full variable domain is GAGVSQSPSNKVTEKGKDVELRCDPISGHTALYWYRQSLGQGLEFLIYFQGNSAPDKSGLPSDRFSAERTGGSVSTLTIQRTQQEDSAVYLCASSLSRAANSPLHFGNGTRLTVT.

For the CDR3, the DNA is TGTGCCAGCAAATCGGGGCCTTATACGCAGTATTTT. This translates into CASKSGPYTQYF. The chain employs TRBV11-2 and TRBJ2-3, with D perhaps TRBD1 or TRBD2 (5 bases each). Between the trimmed V and J ends, which lost 7 bases and 7 bases, there was a span of 12 bases. Germline V CDR1 and CDR2: SGHAT, FQNNGV. The length of the CDR3 is 12 residues.

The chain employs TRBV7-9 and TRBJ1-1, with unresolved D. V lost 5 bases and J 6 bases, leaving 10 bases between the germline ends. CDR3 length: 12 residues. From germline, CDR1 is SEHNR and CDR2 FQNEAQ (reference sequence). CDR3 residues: CASSPQDAEAFF. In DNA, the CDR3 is TGTGCCAGCAGCCCTCAGGATGCTGAAGCTTTCTTT.

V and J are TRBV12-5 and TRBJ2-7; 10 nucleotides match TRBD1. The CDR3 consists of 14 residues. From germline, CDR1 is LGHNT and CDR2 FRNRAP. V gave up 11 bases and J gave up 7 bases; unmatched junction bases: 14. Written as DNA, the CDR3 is TGTGCTGGTTCCCTGGGGACAGGGGACGTTGAGCAGTACTTC. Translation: CAGSLGTGDVEQYF.

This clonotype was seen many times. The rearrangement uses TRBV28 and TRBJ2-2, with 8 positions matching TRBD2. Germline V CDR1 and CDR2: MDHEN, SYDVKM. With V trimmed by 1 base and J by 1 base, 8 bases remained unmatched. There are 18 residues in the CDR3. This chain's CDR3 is CASSLLVTSVGNTGELFF. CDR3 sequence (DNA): TGTGCCAGCAGTTTATTAGTGACTAGCGTCGGGAACACCGGGGAGCTGTTTTTT.

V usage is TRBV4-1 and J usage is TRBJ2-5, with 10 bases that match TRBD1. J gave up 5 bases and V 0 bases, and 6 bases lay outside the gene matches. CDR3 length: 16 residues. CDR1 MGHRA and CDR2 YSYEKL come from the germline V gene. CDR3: CASSQDGTGEGETQYF. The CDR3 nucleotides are TGCGCCAGCAGCCAAGATGGGACAGGGGAGGGGGAGACCCAGTACTTC.

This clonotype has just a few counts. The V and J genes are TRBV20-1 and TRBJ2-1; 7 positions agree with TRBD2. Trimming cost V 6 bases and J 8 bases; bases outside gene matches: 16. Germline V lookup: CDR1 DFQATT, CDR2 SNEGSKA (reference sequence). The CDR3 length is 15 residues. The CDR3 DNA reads TGCAGTGCGGGCCTAGCGGAGCTTATCGGGGATGAGCAGTTCTTC. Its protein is CSAGLAELIGDEQFF.

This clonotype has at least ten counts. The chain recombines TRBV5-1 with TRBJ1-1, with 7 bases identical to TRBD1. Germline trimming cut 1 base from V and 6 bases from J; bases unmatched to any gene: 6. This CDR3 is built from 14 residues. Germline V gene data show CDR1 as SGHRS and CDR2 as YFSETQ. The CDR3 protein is CASSLWQGEAEAFF. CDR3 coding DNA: TGCGCCAGCAGCTTGTGGCAGGGGGAGGCTGAAGCTTTCTTT. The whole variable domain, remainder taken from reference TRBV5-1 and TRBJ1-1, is KAGVTQTPRYLIKTRGQQVTLSCSPISGHRSVSWYQQTPGQGLQFLFEYFSETQRNKGNFPGRFSGRQFSNSRSEMNVSTLELGDSALYLCASSLWQGEAEAFFGQGTRLTVV.

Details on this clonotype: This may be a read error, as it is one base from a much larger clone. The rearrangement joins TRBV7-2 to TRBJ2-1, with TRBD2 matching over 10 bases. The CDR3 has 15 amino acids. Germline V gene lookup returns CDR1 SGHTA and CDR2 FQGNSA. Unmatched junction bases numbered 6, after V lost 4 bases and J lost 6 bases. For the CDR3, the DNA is TGTGCCAGCAGCTCGAAGCGGGGGGGCCCCAATGAGCAGTTCTTC. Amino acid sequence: CASSSKRGGPNEQFF.

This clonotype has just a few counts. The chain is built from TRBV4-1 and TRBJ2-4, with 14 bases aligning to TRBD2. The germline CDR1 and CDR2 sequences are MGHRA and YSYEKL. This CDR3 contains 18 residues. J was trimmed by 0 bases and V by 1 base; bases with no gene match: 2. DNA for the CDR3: TGCGCCAGCAGCCAAGGACTAGCGGGGGGGCGAGCCAAAAACATTCAGTACTTC. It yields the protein CASSQGLAGGRAKNIQYF.

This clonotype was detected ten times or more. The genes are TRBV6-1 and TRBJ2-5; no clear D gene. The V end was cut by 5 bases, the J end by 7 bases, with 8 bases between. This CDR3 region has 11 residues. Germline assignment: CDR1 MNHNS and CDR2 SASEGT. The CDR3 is CASSSGPTQYF. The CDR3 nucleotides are TGTGCCAGCAGTTCCGGTCCGACCCAGTACTTC.

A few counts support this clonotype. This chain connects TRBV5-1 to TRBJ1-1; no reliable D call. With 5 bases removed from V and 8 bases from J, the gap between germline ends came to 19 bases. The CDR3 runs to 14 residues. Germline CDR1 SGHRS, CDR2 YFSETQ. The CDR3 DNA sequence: TGCGCCAGCAGTCGTGGTGGAGGAGAGGAAGAAGCTTTCTTT. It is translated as CASSRGGGEEEAFF.

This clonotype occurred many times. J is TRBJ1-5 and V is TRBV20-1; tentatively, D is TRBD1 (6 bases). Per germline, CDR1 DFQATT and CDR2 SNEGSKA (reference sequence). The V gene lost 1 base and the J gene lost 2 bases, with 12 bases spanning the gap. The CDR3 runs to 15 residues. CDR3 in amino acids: CSARGYEGGNQPQHF. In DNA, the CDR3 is TGCAGTGCTAGAGGGTACGAGGGGGGCAATCAGCCCCAGCATTTT.

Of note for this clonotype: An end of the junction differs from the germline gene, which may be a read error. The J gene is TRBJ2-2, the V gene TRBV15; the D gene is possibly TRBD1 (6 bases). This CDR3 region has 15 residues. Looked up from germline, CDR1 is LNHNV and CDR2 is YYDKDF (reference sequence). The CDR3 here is CTTSVRTANTGELFF. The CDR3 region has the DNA TGTACCACCAGCGTGCGGACAGCCAACACCGGGGAGCTGTTTTTT.

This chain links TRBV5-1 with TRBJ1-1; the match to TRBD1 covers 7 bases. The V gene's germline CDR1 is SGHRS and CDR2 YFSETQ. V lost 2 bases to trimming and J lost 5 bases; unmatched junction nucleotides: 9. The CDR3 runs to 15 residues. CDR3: CASSLGQVLGTEAFF. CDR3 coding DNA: TGCGCCAGCAGCTTAGGACAGGTATTGGGAACTGAAGCTTTCTTT.

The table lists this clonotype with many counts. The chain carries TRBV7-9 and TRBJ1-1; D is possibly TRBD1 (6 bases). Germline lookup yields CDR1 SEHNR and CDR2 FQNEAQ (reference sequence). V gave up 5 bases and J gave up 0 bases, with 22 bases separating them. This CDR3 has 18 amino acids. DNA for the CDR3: TGTGCCAGCAGCCCACCCCTCCGGGACACCAATCTGAACACTGAAGCTTTCTTT. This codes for CASSPPLRDTNLNTEAFF.

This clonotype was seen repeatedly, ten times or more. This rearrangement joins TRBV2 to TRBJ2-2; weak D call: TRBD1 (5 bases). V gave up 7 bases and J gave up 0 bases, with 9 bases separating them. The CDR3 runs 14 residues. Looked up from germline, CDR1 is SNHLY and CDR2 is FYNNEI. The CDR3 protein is CASKGQANTGELFF. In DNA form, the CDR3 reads TGTGCCAGCAAGGGGCAGGCGAACACCGGGGAGCTGTTTTTT. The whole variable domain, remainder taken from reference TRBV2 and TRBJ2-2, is EPEVTQTPSHQVTQMGQEVILRCVPISNHLYFYWYRQILGQKVEFLVSFYNNEISEKSEIFDDQFSVERPDGSNFTLKIRSTKLEDSAMYFCASKGQANTGELFFGEGSRLTVL.